Listed here are 13 T cell receptor beta chains from one sample, sequenced in a study of T-cell reconstitution after alpha-beta-depleted transplantation in children. Unique molecular identifiers were used to barcode this TCRbeta library. TCRdb called the PCR reads again in MiXCR, with one record for every CDR3 protein. The sample holds some 530,000 distinct CDR3 sequences, about 12% seen once. The source material was PBMCs from the stem cell graft donor, sampled from the stem cell graft. These receptors originate from a human donor who donated a stem cell graft to a child with combined immunodeficiency.

This clonotype turned up a few times. The rearrangement links TRBV6-5 to TRBJ2-3; no firm D call. Trimming shortened V by 4 bases and J by 5 bases, and 16 bases separated the two germline ends. CDR3 length equals 15 residues. From germline, CDR1 is MNHEY and CDR2 SVGAGI. CDR3 nucleotide sequence: TGTGCCAGCAGTTCCTTCTCCCTGCCGCAAGATACGCAGTATTTT. This sequence encodes CASSSFSLPQDTQYF.

This clonotype showed up many times. The chain has TRBV28 and TRBJ1-5, with D possibly being TRBD1 (6 bases). Germline assignment: CDR1 MDHEN and CDR2 SYDVKM. The CDR3 length is 14 residues. V was trimmed by 4 bases and J by 4 bases, leaving 11 bases between them. CDR3: CASSWPQGNQPQHF. CDR3 DNA: TGTGCCAGCAGTTGGCCACAGGGTAATCAGCCCCAGCATTTT.

The chain recombines TRBV4-2 with TRBJ2-1, with TRBD1 as a possible D gene (5 bases). Trimming cost V 4 bases and J 8 bases, with 18 bases left between them. The CDR3 has 15 amino acids. Germline V CDR1 and CDR2: LGHNA, YNFKEQ. CDR3 protein: CASSPRIAQGDEQFF. CDR3 sequence (DNA): TGTGCCAGCAGCCCCCGGATAGCCCAAGGGGATGAGCAGTTCTTC.

This chain connects TRBV7-9 to TRBJ2-7; 10 bases align to TRBD2. After removal of 1 base from V and 2 bases from J, the junction contained 8 bases not matched to a gene. The CDR3 is 17 amino acids. Germline assignment: CDR1 SEHNR and CDR2 FQNEAQ (reference sequence). Here the CDR3 DNA reads TGTGCCAGCAGCTTAGTACTAGCGGGATTGGGGCCCTACGAGCAGTACTTC. Translating it yields CASSLVLAGLGPYEQYF.

The sample holds a few counts of this clonotype. The chain combines TRBV4-2 with TRBJ1-1; D is undetermined. This CDR3 spans 14 amino acids. Germline CDR1 is LGHNA and CDR2 is YNFKEQ. V was pared by 0 bases and J by 1 base, with 6 bases between. DNA of the CDR3: TGTGCCAGCAGCCAAGATATGGCGAACACTGAAGCTTTCTTT. The encoded protein is CASSQDMANTEAFF.

This sequence joins TRBV5-5 and TRBJ2-3; 11 bases line up with TRBD2. V dropped 1 base and J dropped 1; count of bases not matched to a gene: 8. There are 18 residues in the CDR3. Germline V gives CDR1 SGHKS, CDR2 YYEKEE (reference sequence). The CDR3 region has the DNA TGTGCCAGCAGCTTGACTAGCGGGGGCCGGGATGGCACAGATACGCAGTATTTT. Translated, it gives CASSLTSGGRDGTDTQYF.

This clonotype turned up a few times. The gene calls are TRBV5-5 and TRBJ1-1; D remains ambiguous. The CDR3 is 13 amino acids. Per germline, CDR1 SGHKS and CDR2 YYEKEE (reference sequence). V lost 0 bases to trimming and J lost 8 bases, with 11 bases between them. This CDR3 reads CASSLDEDTEAFF. In DNA form, the CDR3 reads TGTGCCAGCAGCTTGGATGAGGATACAGAAGCTTTCTTT. The full variable domain, completed using reference TRBV5-5 and TRBJ1-1, is DAGVTQSPTHLIKTRGQQVTLRCSPISGHKSVSWYQQVLGQGPQFIFQYYEKEERGRGNFPDRFSARQFPNYSSELNVNALLLGDSALYLCASSLDEDTEAFFGQGTRLTVV.

Ten or more counts support this clonotype. V gene TRBV30 combines with J gene TRBJ2-7, with D perhaps TRBD1 (5 bases). Germline loops: CDR1 GTSNPN, CDR2 SVGIG (reference sequence). The V gene lost 0 bases and the J gene lost 11 bases, with 11 bases spanning the gap. The CDR3 has 11 residues. The CDR3 reads CAWSVQEKKYF. CDR3 in DNA: TGTGCCTGGAGTGTACAGGAAAAAAAGTACTTC. The variable domain in full, with the rest retrieved from reference TRBV30 and TRBJ2-7, is SQTIHQWPATLVQPVGSPLSLECTVEGTSNPNLYWYRQAAGRGLQLLFYSVGIGQISSEVPQNLSASRPQDRQFILSSKKLLLSDSGFYLCAWSVQEKKYFGPGTRLTVT.

The chain carries TRBV20-1 and TRBJ2-3, with TRBD1 matching over 9 bases. Trimming cost V 6 bases and J 2 bases; bases outside gene matches: 9. Looked up from germline, CDR1 is DFQATT and CDR2 is SNEGSKA (reference sequence). The CDR3 consists of 15 residues. In DNA, the CDR3 is TGCAGTGCAGTTCACAGGGGGCCGTTCACAGATACGCAGTATTTT. Its translation is CSAVHRGPFTDTQYF.

The rearrangement links TRBV5-6 to TRBJ2-1, with 9 bases identical to TRBD2. The junction had 10 bases not matched to a gene; V was cut back by 4 bases and J by 8 bases. The CDR3 sequence is 15 residues long. The germline CDR1 and CDR2 sequences are SGHDT and YYEEEE. CDR3 DNA: TGTGCCAGCAGCCCAATAGCGGGAGAGGTCGATGAGCAGTTCTTC. This translates into CASSPIAGEVDEQFF.

This clonotype was seen many times. This sequence joins TRBV10-3 and TRBJ1-1; no clear D gene. Trimming took 6 bases from V and 1 from J, leaving 9 bases between them. Germline V CDR1 and CDR2: ENHRY, SYGVKD. This CDR3 has 13 amino acids. The CDR3 region is CAIREISNTEAFF. The CDR3 DNA reads TGTGCCATCAGGGAAATATCGAACACTGAAGCTTTCTTT.

This clonotype was counted only a few times. The chain couples TRBV5-1 to TRBJ2-5; TRBD2 matches 8 bases. J was trimmed by 5 bases and V by 0 bases; bases with no gene match: 6. The CDR3 covers 15 residues. The germline V gene encodes CDR1 SGHRS and CDR2 YFSETQ. CDR3 in amino acids: CASSLEAGGSETQYF. CDR3 DNA: TGCGCCAGCAGCTTGGAGGCGGGGGGTTCTGAGACCCAGTACTTC.

A few counts support this clonotype. This chain links TRBV7-9 with TRBJ2-3; a possible D gene is TRBD1 (6 bases). The V end lost 6 bases, the J end lost 6 bases, and 13 bases lay between the germline ends. Per germline, CDR1 SEHNR and CDR2 FQNEAQ (reference sequence). CDR3 length: 13 amino acids. CDR3 sequence (DNA): TGTGCCAGCAGAAAACCTGACAGGGATACGCAGTATTTT. Its protein product is CASRKPDRDTQYF.